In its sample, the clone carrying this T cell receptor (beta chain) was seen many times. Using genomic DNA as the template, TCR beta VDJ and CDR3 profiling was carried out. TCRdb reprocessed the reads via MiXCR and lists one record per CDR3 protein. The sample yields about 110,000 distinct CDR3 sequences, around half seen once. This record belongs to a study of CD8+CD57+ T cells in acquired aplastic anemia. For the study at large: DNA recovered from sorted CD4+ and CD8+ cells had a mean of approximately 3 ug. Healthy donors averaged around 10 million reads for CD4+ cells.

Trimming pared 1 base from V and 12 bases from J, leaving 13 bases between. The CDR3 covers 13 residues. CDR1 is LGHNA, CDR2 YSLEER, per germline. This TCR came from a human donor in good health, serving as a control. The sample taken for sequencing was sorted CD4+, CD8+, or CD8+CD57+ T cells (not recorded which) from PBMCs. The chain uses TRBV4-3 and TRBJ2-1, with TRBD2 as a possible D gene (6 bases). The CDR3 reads CASSQGLVEGQFF. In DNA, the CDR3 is TGCGCCAGCAGCCAAGGACTAGTGGAGGGGCAGTTCTTC.